The rows below give T cell receptor beta chains drawn from one sample of a study of T cell responses to AZD1222 COVID-19 vaccine. Clones were read by immunoSEQ multiplex PCR, and TCRdb kept only the in-frame ones, dropping some. The sample has some 98,000 clones; approximately 91% are singletons. Sequencing was performed on peripheral blood, taken on day 0 of AZD1222 vaccination. The receptors come from an adult in good health. CDR3s include the opening cysteine and the closing phenylalanine or tryptophan. D genes are given only for firm matches. Size tells how often a clone was seen (once, few, many) or the class of an expanded clone, and some rows leave it out.

>TRBJ2-1|once|TRBD2|TRBV19
TGTGCCAGTGATAGCGGGGGAGGGCTGACTGAGCAGTTCTTC
CASDSGGGLTEQFF
>TRBJ1-5|.|TRBD1|TRBV18
TGTGCCAGCTCACCGACAGGGCTCAATCAGCCCCAGCATTTT
CASSPTGLNQPQHF
>TRBJ2-5|.|.|TRBV27
TGTGCCAGCAGTTTCATTGCTCAAGAGACCCAGTACTTC
CASSFIAQETQYF
>TRBJ2-7|.|.|TRBV7-2
TGTGCCAGCAGCTTAAGTGTTAGCGAGCAGTACTTC
CASSLSVSEQYF
>TRBJ2-2|few|.|TRBV7-3
TGTGCCAGCAGCCCAAGGGGGAGCGCGAACACCGGGGAGCTGTTTTTT
CASSPRGSANTGELFF
>TRBJ1-1|few|.|TRBV19
TGTGCCAGTAGTATCTACGGGGGGATGAACACTGAAGCTTTCTTT
CASSIYGGMNTEAFF
>TRBJ1-1|few|TRBD1|TRBV6-5
TGTGCCAGCAGTCCCACAGGGGAGGGAGCTTTCTTT
CASSPTGEGAFF
>TRBJ1-1|.|.|TRBV6-5
TGTGCCAGCAGTTACTCGGGACGTATGAACACTGAAGCTTTCTTT
CASSYSGRMNTEAFF
>TRBJ2-1|.|.|TRBV5-1
TGCGCCAGCAGCTTGGACAGCTCCTACAATGAGCAGTTCTTC
CASSLDSSYNEQFF
>TRBJ1-5|.|TRBD1|TRBV4-1
TGCGCCAGCAGCCAGGACAGGGGGCAGCCCCAGCATTTT
CASSQDRGQPQHF
>TRBJ2-2|.|TRBD2|TRBV11-2
TGTGCCAGCAGCTTAGGGGGACTAGCGGGGGCGAACACCGGGGAGCTGTTTTTT
CASSLGGLAGANTGELFF
>TRBJ1-4|.|.|TRBV30
TGTGCCTGGAGAGATCCAGGCGGGGGGATCTCAAGGCTGTTTTTT
CAWRDPGGGISRLFF
>TRBJ1-2|.|TRBD1|TRBV6-5
TGTGCCAGCACCCTCGACAGGGGGCAATGGTATGGCTACACCTTC
CASTLDRGQWYGYTF
>TRBJ2-1|.|.|TRBV5-7
TGTGCCAGCAGCTCCAGACAGTACAATGAGCAGTTCTTC
CASSSRQYNEQFF
>TRBJ2-1|.|.|TRBV28
TGTGCCAGCAGTTCAGGAATCCATGAGCAGTTCTTC
CASSSGIHEQFF
>TRBJ2-5|.|.|TRBV5-4
TGTGCCAGCAGCTATCTGGGGGAGACCCAGTACTTC
CASSYLGETQYF
>TRBJ2-7|.|.|TRBV12-3/TRBV12-4
TGTGCCAGCAGTTCCATGGGGCCCTACGAGCAGTACTTC
CASSSMGPYEQYF
>TRBJ1-2|few|.|TRBV2
TGTGCCAGCAGCAGCACAATATCCTATGGCTACACCTTC
CASSSTISYGYTF
>TRBJ1-1|.|.|TRBV7-2
TGTGCCAGCAGCTTAGGGGGGATCAAGGGAGCTTTCTTT
CASSLGGIKGAFF
>TRBJ2-5|.|.|TRBV5-4
TGTGCCAGCAGCGCCGTGAAGGAGACCCAGTACTTC
CASSAVKETQYF
>TRBJ2-5|.|TRBD2|TRBV5-1
TGCGCCAGCAGCCCTCACGGGACTAGTCAAGAGACCCAGTACTTC
CASSPHGTSQETQYF
>TRBJ2-1|.|TRBD2|TRBV5-1
TGCGCCAGCAGTTACGGGGGGGCGGATAATGAGCAGTTCTTC
CASSYGGADNEQFF
>TRBJ2-1|.|.|TRBV5-6
TGTGCCAGCAGCTGGGTTGGGGGAAGCTCCTACAATGAGCAGTTCTTC
CASSWVGGSSYNEQFF
>TRBJ2-7|.|.|TRBV7-2
TGTGCCAGCAGCTTAGGATCTACGGGCGGACCCTCCTACGAGCAGTACTTC
CASSLGSTGGPSYEQYF
>TRBJ1-3|.|.|TRBV6-5
TGTGCCCGTTTCCGTGACTCTGGAAACACCATATATTTT
CARFRDSGNTIYF
>TRBJ2-3|.|.|TRBV6-6
TGTGCCAGCAGGGACAGCGCAGATACGCAGTATTTT
CASRDSADTQYF
>TRBJ2-7|.|.|TRBV7-2
TGTGCCAGCAGCTTAGCGGAGGACTACTCCTACGAGCAGTACTTC
CASSLAEDYSYEQYF
>TRBJ1-5|.|.|TRBV19
TGTGCCAGTAGTATCCCAGGGCTCGGCAATCAGCCCCAGCATTTT
CASSIPGLGNQPQHF
>TRBJ2-2|.|.|TRBV6-2/TRBV6-3
TGTGCCAGCAGTTACTCGACGGGGTACACCGGGGAGCTGTTTTTT
CASSYSTGYTGELFF
>TRBJ2-3|.|.|TRBV5-8
TGTGCCAGCAGCTTTGGTGGGGGAAAGGATACGCAGTATTTT
CASSFGGGKDTQYF
>TRBJ1-1|few|.|TRBV28
TGTGCCAGCAGACGGACGAACACTGAAGCTTTCTTT
CASRRTNTEAFF
>TRBJ2-2|.|.|TRBV30
TGTGCCTGGAGTGTAGGGGCAGTGGGCGGGGAGCTGTTTTTT
CAWSVGAVGGELFF
>TRBJ2-2|.|.|TRBV19
TGTGCCAGTAGTATAGCCGTCGGCACCGGGGAGCTGTTTTTT
CASSIAVGTGELFF
>TRBJ2-4|.|TRBD1|TRBV27
TGTGCCAGCAGTTCGGGACAGCAACTAGCCAAAAACATTCAGTACTTC
CASSSGQQLAKNIQYF
>TRBJ1-5|.|.|TRBV30
TGTGCCTGGAGTGTAGGGTACGGAGATGGAACCAATCAGCCCCAGCATTTT
CAWSVGYGDGTNQPQHF
>TRBJ1-2|few|.|TRBV12-3/TRBV12-4
TGTGCCAGCAGTTTTGGAAGGGTGCATGGCTACACCTTC
CASSFGRVHGYTF
>TRBJ1-2|.|.|TRBV29-1
TGCAGCGTTGCCGGGGGGGGTGGCTACACCTTC
CSVAGGGGYTF
>TRBJ2-3|.|TRBD1|TRBV5-6
TGTGCCAGCAGCTTTATGGACAGGGGCACAGATACGCAGTATTTT
CASSFMDRGTDTQYF
>TRBJ1-1|.|.|TRBV29-1
TGCAGCGTTTCCTGGGACGGTAACACTGAAGCTTTCTTT
CSVSWDGNTEAFF
>TRBJ1-2|.|.|TRBV2
TGTGCCAGCAGTCCACAGGGATTTGGCTACACCTTC
CASSPQGFGYTF
>TRBJ1-2|.|TRBD1|TRBV5-4
TGTGCCAGCAGCTTGGGGGGACAGGGAGGCTCTGGCTACACCTTC
CASSLGGQGGSGYTF
>TRBJ1-1|.|.|TRBV19
TGTGCCAGTAGTAACTACAGGGTTGGCACTGAAGCTTTCTTT
CASSNYRVGTEAFF
>TRBJ1-5|.|TRBD1|TRBV3-1/TRBV3-2
TGTGCCAGCAGCCTGACAGGGGACGATCAGCCCCAGCATTTT
CASSLTGDDQPQHF
>TRBJ2-7|.|TRBD1|TRBV30
TGTGCCTGGAACAGGGGCTACGAGCAGTACTTC
CAWNRGYEQYF
>TRBJ1-1|.|.|TRBV19
TGTGCCAGTAGTTTCCAGGCGCGGAACACTGAAGCTTTCTTT
CASSFQARNTEAFF
>TRBJ2-1|.|TRBD2|TRBV29-1
TGCAGCGCCGCACGGGGGGGGAGAAATGAGCAGTTCTTC
CSAARGGRNEQFF
>TRBJ1-2|once|TRBD1|TRBV6-6
TGTGCCAGCAGTTACCCGGGACAGGGAGGTGGCTACACCTTC
CASSYPGQGGGYTF
>TRBJ2-3|.|.|TRBV7-2
TGTGCCAGCAGCTTAGAGGTCCGCGGGGATACGCAGTATTTT
CASSLEVRGDTQYF
>TRBJ2-3|.|.|TRBV15
TGTGCCACCAGCAGAGATGGCACAGATACGCAGTATTTT
CATSRDGTDTQYF
>TRBJ2-7|.|TRBD1|TRBV5-1
TGCGCCAGCAGCTCATGGCCAGGGGGCTACGAGCAGTACTTC
CASSSWPGGYEQYF
>TRBJ1-2|.|.|TRBV29-1
TGCAGCGTTGAATTAGTTACAGGCCCTTATGGCTACACCTTC
CSVELVTGPYGYTF
>TRBJ2-7|.|TRBD1|TRBV7-3
TGTGCCAGCAGCCCCGGGACAGGCGAGCAGTACTTC
CASSPGTGEQYF
>TRBJ1-1|.|.|TRBV5-1
TGCGCCAGCAGTGACAATTCAGGTGAAGCTTTCTTT
CASSDNSGEAFF
>TRBJ1-2|.|TRBD1|TRBV6-2/TRBV6-3
TGTGCCAGCAGTCCCAGACAGGGGGACCGAGGGAGCTACACCTTC
CASSPRQGDRGSYTF
>TRBJ1-1|.|.|TRBV27
TGTGCCAGCAGTCCACCCCCAGGGAGGGGGACTGAAGCTTTCTTT
CASSPPPGRGTEAFF
>TRBJ1-2|.|.|TRBV6-1
TGTGCCAGCAGTGATCAAGTCAGGGGTTACTATGGCTACACCTTC
CASSDQVRGYYGYTF
>TRBJ1-5|.|TRBD1|TRBV19
TGTGCCAGTAGTATAAGAAGGGGACAGGGAAACAATCAGCCCCAGCATTTT
CASSIRRGQGNNQPQHF
>TRBJ2-5|.|.|TRBV29-1
TGCAGCGTTGAAGTGGCCGGGGGCATTGGGGAGACCCAGTACTTC
CSVEVAGGIGETQYF